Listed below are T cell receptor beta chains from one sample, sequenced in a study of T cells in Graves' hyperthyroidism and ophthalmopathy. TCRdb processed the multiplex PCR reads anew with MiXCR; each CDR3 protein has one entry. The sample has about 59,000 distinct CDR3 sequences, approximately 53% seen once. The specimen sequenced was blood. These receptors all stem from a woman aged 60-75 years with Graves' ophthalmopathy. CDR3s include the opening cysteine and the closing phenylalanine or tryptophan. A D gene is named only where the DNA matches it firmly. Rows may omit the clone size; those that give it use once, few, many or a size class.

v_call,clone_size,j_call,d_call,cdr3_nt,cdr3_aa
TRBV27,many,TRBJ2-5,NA,TGTGCCAGTTTTGGGGGGGAGACCCAGTACTTC,CASFGGETQYF
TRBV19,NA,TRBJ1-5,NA,TGTGCCAGTCTTAGGGGCAGGGGTAGCAATCAGCCCCAGCATTTT,CASLRGRGSNQPQHF
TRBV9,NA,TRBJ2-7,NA,TGTGCCAGCAGCGTAGCTTCTGGCCAGACCTTC,CASSVASGQTF
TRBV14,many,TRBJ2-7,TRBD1,TGTGCCAGCAGCCAAGGTAGAGGGACAGTCTACGAGCAGTACTTC,CASSQGRGTVYEQYF
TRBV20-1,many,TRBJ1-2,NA,TGCAGTGCTAGGGCCGGGGGGGCGGTCTATGGCTACACCTTC,CSARAGGAVYGYTF
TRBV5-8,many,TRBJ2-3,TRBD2,TGTGCCAGCAGCCTTAGCGGGGGGGCTGGCACAGATACGCAGTATTTT,CASSLSGGAGTDTQYF
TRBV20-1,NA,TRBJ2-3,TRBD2,TGCTGTGCTCAGAGCGGGGGCCCCACAGATACGCATTATTTT,CCAQSGGPTDTHYF
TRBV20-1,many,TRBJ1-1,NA,TGCAGTGCTATCCCCACTAGTTCCGGGAACACTGAAGCTTTCTTT,CSAIPTSSGNTEAFF
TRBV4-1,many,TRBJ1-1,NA,TGCGCCAGCAGCCAAGAGTTCAGAGAGAACACTGAAGCTTTCTTT,CASSQEFRENTEAFF
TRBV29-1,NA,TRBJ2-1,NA,TGCAGCGTTGAAGATCTGGGGCGGGGCAGTGGGAATGAGCAGTTCTTC,CSVEDLGRGSGNEQFF
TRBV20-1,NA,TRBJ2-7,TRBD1,TGCAGTGCTGCCGGGACAGGTCCCTACGAGCAGTACTTC,CSAAGTGPYEQYF
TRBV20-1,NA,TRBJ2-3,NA,TGCAGTGCCAGGCCCCTCCGGGGGCCCACAGGTACGCGGTATTTT,CSARPLRGPTGTRYF